The 23 T cell receptor beta chains in this list originate from one sample, sequenced in a study of blood T cell repertoires in COVID-19. TCRdb's copy holds only in-frame clones and misses some; the assay was immunoSEQ multiplex PCR. The profile covers 400,000 or so clones, with more than 75% appearing a single time and around 1.9% taken by the ten largest. The sample consisted of PBMCs or T cells enriched from blood (not recorded which). The receptors come from a man in his forties in a cohort exposed to, infected with or recovered from COVID-19 (not recorded which).

The chain has TRBV6-5 and TRBJ2-1; 9 bases fit TRBD2. Germline V lookup: CDR1 MNHEY, CDR2 SVGAGI. This CDR3 is 15 amino acids long. The trim removed 5 bases at V and 6 bases at J, leaving 8 bases unmatched. This CDR3 is CASSSSGSSFNEQFF. In nucleotides, the CDR3 is TGTGCCAGCAGTAGTAGCGGGAGTAGTTTCAATGAGCAGTTCTTC.

This clone was recorded only once. V is TRBV30 and J is TRBJ2-7, with TRBD1 identical over 10 bases. The CDR3 sequence is 17 residues long. Germline V gives CDR1 GTSNPN, CDR2 SVGIG (reference sequence). The V and J ends lost 3 bases and 0 bases, in that order; junction bases with no gene match: 11. This CDR3 reads CAWRVSPRTGGSYEQYF. The CDR3, as DNA: TGTGCCTGGAGGGTCAGCCCCCGGACAGGGGGCTCCTACGAGCAGTACTTC.

The chain has TRBV4-2 and TRBJ2-2; 7 positions agree with TRBD1. This CDR3 is built from 16 residues. Germline CDR1 is LGHNA and CDR2 is YNFKEQ. The J segment lost 0 bases and the V segment lost 0 bases, leaving 1 base of the junction unmatched. The CDR3 DNA follows: TGTGCCAGCAGCCAAGAAAGGGGGCCGAACACCGGGGAGCTGTTTTTT. Amino acids: CASSQERGPNTGELFF.

The chain carries TRBV6-5 and TRBJ1-5; no definite D call. The CDR3 sequence is 14 residues long. From germline, CDR1 is MNHEY and CDR2 SVGAGI. The V gene lost 2 bases and the J gene lost 0 bases, with 5 bases spanning the gap. The CDR3 DNA reads TGTGCCAGCAGTTACCGGTATAGCAATCAGCCCCAGCATTTT. The encoded protein is CASSYRYSNQPQHF.

The chain carries TRBV28 and TRBJ1-5; D is uncertain. Germline lookup yields CDR1 MDHEN and CDR2 SYDVKM. The CDR3 sequence is 15 residues long. The germline V and J ends were trimmed by 2 bases and 4 bases, with 12 bases remaining between them. The CDR3 region is CASSLIRRGNQPQHF. The CDR3, as DNA: TGTGCCAGCAGTTTAATCCGACGGGGAAATCAGCCCCAGCATTTT.

The chain joins TRBV20-1 to TRBJ2-3, with D tentatively TRBD2 (6 bases). Deletions cut 5 bases from V and 8 bases from J, with 11 bases between. Germline lookup yields CDR1 DFQATT and CDR2 SNEGSKA (reference sequence). This CDR3 has 11 amino acids. The CDR3 DNA follows: TGCAGTGCTGTCGTGGGGGGTACGCAGTATTTT. Translating it yields CSAVVGGTQYF.

This clone was seen only once. This sequence joins TRBV18 and TRBJ1-2, with 9 bases that match TRBD1. Germline CDR1 reads KGHSH; CDR2 reads LQKENI. Unmatched junction bases numbered 4, after V lost 3 bases and J lost 5 bases. The CDR3 loop spans 14 amino acids. The CDR3 region is CASSPDRGEYGYTF. The CDR3 bases are TGTGCCAGCTCACCGGACAGGGGAGAATATGGCTACACCTTC.

The rearrangement uses TRBV30 and TRBJ2-2; TRBD2 agrees at 16 bases. V was pared by 8 bases and J by 3 bases, with 0 bases of the junction left unmatched. The germline V gene encodes CDR1 GTSNPN and CDR2 SVGIG (reference sequence). The CDR3 runs 14 residues. This CDR3 reads CAGTSGRDTGELFF. The CDR3 DNA reads as TGTGCCGGGACTAGCGGGAGGGACACCGGGGAGCTGTTTTTT.

The table lists this clone with a count of one. The chain carries TRBV6-5 and TRBJ2-5; 7 bases are a match to TRBD1. The V segment lost 8 bases and the J segment 7 bases; nucleotides outside the gene matches: 10. Germline CDR1 MNHEY, CDR2 SVGAGI. This CDR3 is 13 amino acids long. The CDR3 nucleotides read TGTGCCAGCGACAAACAGGGGCAGGTGACCCAGTACTTC. It codes for CASDKQGQVTQYF.

The gene calls are TRBV2 and TRBJ2-5; possible D gene TRBD2, 5 bases. The germline CDR1 and CDR2 sequences are SNHLY and FYNNEI. CDR3 length: 13 residues. With 7 bases removed from V and 4 bases from J, the gap between germline ends came to 13 bases. CDR3 residues: CASNGAGIETQYF. DNA of the CDR3: TGTGCCAGCAACGGTGCGGGCATAGAGACCCAGTACTTC. Full variable domain (remainder filled in from reference TRBV2 and TRBJ2-5): EPEVTQTPSHQVTQMGQEVILRCVPISNHLYFYWYRQILGQKVEFLVSFYNNEISEKSEIFDDQFSVERPDGSNFTLKIRSTKLEDSAMYFCASNGAGIETQYFGPGTRLLVL.

The rearrangement joins TRBV27 to TRBJ2-7; no definite D call. V was shortened by 7 bases and J by 2 bases, with 15 bases between the two germline ends. The germline V gene has CDR1 MNHEY and CDR2 SMNVEV (reference sequence). The CDR3 has 14 residues. The DNA of the CDR3 is TGTGCCAGCATAGAAACAGCATTCACCTACGAGCAGTACTTC. This codes for CASIETAFTYEQYF.

This clone was seen a handful of times. This chain uses TRBV18 with TRBJ2-2, with 7 positions matching TRBD1. The CDR3 runs 15 residues. Trimming cost V 3 bases and J 0 bases; bases outside gene matches: 1. In germline, CDR1 is KGHSH, CDR2 LQKENI. The DNA of the CDR3 is TGTGCCAGCTCACCGACAGGGCCGAACACCGGGGAGCTGTTTTTT. Residues: CASSPTGPNTGELFF.

The chain recombines TRBV28 with TRBJ1-2, with 10 bases aligning to TRBD1. CDR1 and CDR2 (germline): MDHEN, SYDVKM. The CDR3 consists of 15 residues. V dropped 4 bases and J dropped 1; count of bases not matched to a gene: 3. The CDR3 DNA is TGTGCCAGCAGTTCGAGGACAGGGGGTAACTATGGCTACACCTTC. This encodes CASSSRTGGNYGYTF.

The rearrangement joins TRBV5-6 to TRBJ2-7; 7 bases line up with TRBD2. This CDR3 has 15 residues. V gave up 2 bases and J gave up 2 bases; unmatched junction bases: 7. In germline, CDR1 is SGHDT, CDR2 YYEEEE. The chain's CDR3 is CASSLKPSGTYEQYF. CDR3 coding DNA: TGTGCCAGCAGCTTAAAACCTAGCGGAACCTACGAGCAGTACTTC.

The gene calls are TRBV28 and TRBJ1-2; D ambiguous. V was clipped by 3 bases and J by 6 bases, with 14 bases between them. Germline loops: CDR1 MDHEN, CDR2 SYDVKM. CDR3 length equals 14 residues. CDR3 amino acids: CASSFWQVSDGYTF. DNA of the CDR3: TGTGCCAGCAGTTTCTGGCAGGTTTCGGATGGCTACACCTTC.

The chain combines TRBV6-5 with TRBJ2-3, with 8 bases lining up with TRBD1. Germline-derived CDR1 and CDR2 are MNHEY and SVGAGI. This CDR3 has 15 amino acids. The junction had 16 bases not matched to a gene; V was cut back by 4 bases and J by 13 bases. The CDR3, as DNA: TGTGCCAGCAGTTTAAACGGACAGGGTTCTTCTCACGAGTATTTT. Translated, it gives CASSLNGQGSSHEYF.

The rearrangement links TRBV30 to TRBJ1-1, with 9 bases identical to TRBD1. This CDR3 has 12 amino acids. J lost 12 bases, V lost 4 bases, and 9 bases had no gene match. Germline-derived CDR1 and CDR2 are GTSNPN and SVGIG (reference sequence). DNA for the CDR3: TGTGCCTGGACCCCGGGACAGGGTGCGTCTTTCTTT. The encoded protein is CAWTPGQGASFF. The whole variable domain, filled in from reference TRBV30 and TRBJ1-1, reads SQTIHQWPATLVQPVGSPLSLECTVEGTSNPNLYWYRQAAGRGLQLLFYSVGIGQISSEVPQNLSASRPQDRQFILSSKKLLLSDSGFYLCAWTPGQGASFFGQGTRLTVV.

The chain recombines TRBV2 with TRBJ2-3, with unresolved D. Trimming pared 5 bases from V and 0 bases from J, leaving 3 bases between. Per the germline V gene, CDR1 is SNHLY and CDR2 is FYNNEI. This CDR3 is built from 12 residues. In nucleotides, the CDR3 is TGTGCCAGCAGTACTAGCACAGATACGCAGTATTTT. This sequence encodes CASSTSTDTQYF.

The chain employs TRBV30 and TRBJ1-5, with 8 bases identical to TRBD1. Germline CDR1 and CDR2: GTSNPN and SVGIG (reference sequence). The CDR3 extends over 13 amino acids. V gave up 2 bases and J gave up 5 bases; unmatched junction bases: 2. This CDR3 reads CAWSSTGDQPQHF. The CDR3 DNA is TGTGCCTGGAGTTCGACAGGGGATCAGCCCCAGCATTTT. Supplemented by reference TRBV30 and TRBJ1-5, the full variable domain reads SQTIHQWPATLVQPVGSPLSLECTVEGTSNPNLYWYRQAAGRGLQLLFYSVGIGQISSEVPQNLSASRPQDRQFILSSKKLLLSDSGFYLCAWSSTGDQPQHFGDGTRLSIL.

The chain uses TRBV6-5 and TRBJ2-2, with D possibly matching TRBD2 (5 bases). The germline CDR1 and CDR2 sequences are MNHEY and SVGAGI. The CDR3 loop spans 14 amino acids. Trimming stripped 8 bases from V and 6 bases from J, with 16 bases between. The CDR3 loop reads CASWETRVSGELFF. The CDR3 bases are TGTGCCAGCTGGGAAACTAGGGTCTCCGGGGAGCTGTTTTTT.

The CDR3, as DNA: TGTGCCAGCACGGCCCTCGGACAGTATAACTATGGCTACACCTTC. This codes for CASTALGQYNYGYTF. V and J are TRBV27 and TRBJ1-2; D perhaps matches TRBD1 (6 bases). V was clipped by 7 bases and J by 1 base, with 16 bases between them. CDR1 and CDR2 (germline): MNHEY, SMNVEV (reference sequence). The CDR3 is made up of 15 amino acids.

The V call is TRBV27, the J call TRBJ1-2; the D gene is possibly TRBD1 (6 bases). Between the trimmed V and J ends, which lost 3 bases and 4 bases, there was a span of 18 bases. The germline gives CDR1 MNHEY, CDR2 SMNVEV (reference sequence). The CDR3 extends over 16 amino acids. The CDR3 bases are TGTGCCAGCAGTTTGATAGGGGGGGGCGAGGGCTATGGCTACACCTTC. Protein product: CASSLIGGGEGYGYTF.

The chain joins TRBV2 to TRBJ1-5; D is undetermined. Germline CDR1 SNHLY, CDR2 FYNNEI. Trimming stripped 0 bases from V and 7 bases from J, with 13 bases between. The CDR3 contains 15 residues. As DNA, the CDR3 is TGTGCCAGCAGTGAAGCGCTTGCCGGACTCCAGCCCCAGCATTTT. Its protein is CASSEALAGLQPQHF.